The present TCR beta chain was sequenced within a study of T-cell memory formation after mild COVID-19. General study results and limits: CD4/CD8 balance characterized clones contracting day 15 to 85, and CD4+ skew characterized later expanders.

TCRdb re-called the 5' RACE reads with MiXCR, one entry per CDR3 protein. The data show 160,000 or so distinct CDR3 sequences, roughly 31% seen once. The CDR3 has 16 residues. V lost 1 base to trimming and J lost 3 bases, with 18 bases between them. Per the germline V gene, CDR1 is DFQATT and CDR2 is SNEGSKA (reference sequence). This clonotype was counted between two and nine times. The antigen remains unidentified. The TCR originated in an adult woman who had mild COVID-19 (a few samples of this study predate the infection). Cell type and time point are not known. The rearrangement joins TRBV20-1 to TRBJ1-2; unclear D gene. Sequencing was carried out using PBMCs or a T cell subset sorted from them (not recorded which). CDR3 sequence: CSARGRREGTYYGYTF. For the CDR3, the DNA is TGCAGTGCTAGAGGCCGCCGTGAGGGAACGTACTATGGCTACACCTTC.